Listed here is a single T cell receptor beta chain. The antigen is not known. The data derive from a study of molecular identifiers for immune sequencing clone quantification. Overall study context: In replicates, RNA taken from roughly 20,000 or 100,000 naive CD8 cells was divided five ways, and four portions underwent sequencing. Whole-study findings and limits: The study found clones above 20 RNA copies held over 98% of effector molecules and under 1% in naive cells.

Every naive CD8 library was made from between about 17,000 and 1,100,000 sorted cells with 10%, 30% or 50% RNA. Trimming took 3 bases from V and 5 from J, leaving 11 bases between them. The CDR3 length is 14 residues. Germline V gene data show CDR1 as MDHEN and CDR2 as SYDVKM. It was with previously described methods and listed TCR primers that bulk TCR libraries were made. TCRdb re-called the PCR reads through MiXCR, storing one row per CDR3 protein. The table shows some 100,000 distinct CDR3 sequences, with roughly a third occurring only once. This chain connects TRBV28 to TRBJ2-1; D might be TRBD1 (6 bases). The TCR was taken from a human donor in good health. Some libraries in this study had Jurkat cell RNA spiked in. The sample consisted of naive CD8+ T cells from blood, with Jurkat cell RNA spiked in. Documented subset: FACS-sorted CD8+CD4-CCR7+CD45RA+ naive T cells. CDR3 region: CASSFGGFDNEQFF. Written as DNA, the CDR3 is TGTGCCAGCAGTTTTGGGGGCTTCGACAATGAGCAGTTCTTC.